This T cell receptor (beta chain) was profiled in a study of T cell responses to AZD1222 COVID-19 vaccine. Germline V gene lookup returns CDR1 SGHRS and CDR2 YFSETQ. The germline V and J ends were trimmed by 0 bases and 9 bases, with 12 bases remaining between them. The CDR3 consists of 13 residues. Study-wide findings and caveats: Among vaccine-associated CD4 TCRs, coverage spanned spike, with dominance at 160-218 and 743-854. There were repertoire samples only from the period after the peak T cell response.

This clone was counted once. Its antigen remains unknown. Clones were read by immunoSEQ multiplex PCR, and TCRdb kept only the in-frame ones, dropping some. Among 140,000 to 150,000 clones listed, more than 85% were seen once. The sequence derives from an adult who had recovered from COVID-19. The specimen was peripheral blood, collected after recovery from COVID-19. The chain joins TRBV5-1 to TRBJ1-1; D is unresolved. DNA for the CDR3: TGCGCCAGCAGCTTGGCCCTAAAGGAAAAAGCTTTCTTT. It specifies CASSLALKEKAFF.